Shown below are 15 T cell receptor beta chains from a single sample sequenced in a study of metastatic and nonmetastatic thyroid tumors. Patients underwent thyroid surgery, and none had received any treatment before it. TCRdb reanalyzed the PCR reads with MiXCR. The data contain some 84,000 clones, roughly 8.6% of them singletons. Sequenced material: blood. These receptors all stem from a female donor with papillary thyroid cancer or a benign thyroid nodule (not recorded which). Some clones in this sample may be carry-over from other donors' samples.

This clone turned up a few times. This chain joins TRBV6-1 and TRBJ1-2; 8 nucleotides match TRBD1. There are 12 residues in the CDR3. Germline lookup yields CDR1 MNHNS and CDR2 SASEGT. The trim removed 9 bases at V and 6 bases at J, leaving 6 bases unmatched. The CDR3 loop is CASSGGWDGYTF. DNA for the CDR3: TGTGCCAGTTCAGGGGGCTGGGATGGCTACACCTTC.

This clone showed up many times. This chain links TRBV20-1 with TRBJ2-5; the match to TRBD2 covers 9 bases. This CDR3 spans 17 amino acids. The ends lost 1 base at V and 0 bases at J; junction bases unmatched: 9. Germline CDR1 DFQATT, CDR2 SNEGSKA (reference sequence). Written as DNA, the CDR3 is TGCAGTGCTAGAGGCCTAGCGGGGATTACGTACCAAGAGACCCAGTACTTC. Translated: CSARGLAGITYQETQYF.

In its sample, this clone was seen many times. This chain uses TRBV14 with TRBJ2-3, with unresolved D. CDR1 is SGHDN and CDR2 is FVKESK in the germline V gene. Trimming removed 2 bases from V and 5 bases from J, with 17 bases in between. This CDR3 comprises 16 residues. The CDR3: CASSQSKNGVRDTQYF. CDR3 sequence (DNA): TGTGCCAGCAGCCAATCAAAAAACGGCGTCAGAGATACGCAGTATTTT.

The chain joins TRBV20-1 to TRBJ2-7, with TRBD1 matching 7 bases. The CDR3 has 12 amino acids. After removal of 6 bases from V and 7 bases from J, the junction contained 9 bases not matched to a gene. Germline CDR1 DFQATT, CDR2 SNEGSKA (reference sequence). CDR3 coding DNA: TGCAGTGCCTCTACACAGGGGTCTGAGCAGTACTTC. Translation gives CSASTQGSEQYF.

The table lists this clone with many counts. The chain joins TRBV9 to TRBJ1-2; TRBD1 is a possible D gene (6 bases). The CDR3 loop spans 14 amino acids. Germline V lookup: CDR1 SGDLS, CDR2 YYNGEE. The V end lost 6 bases, the J end lost 7 bases, and 19 bases lay between the germline ends. As DNA, the CDR3 is TGTGCCAGCACCCAATGGGGGGCGCAAGGTGGCTACACCTTC. Translating gives CASTQWGAQGGYTF.

This chain uses TRBV30 with TRBJ2-7, with D uncertain. CDR3 size: 15 residues. The germline gives CDR1 GTSNPN, CDR2 SVGIG (reference sequence). V lost 2 bases to trimming and J lost 2 bases, with 16 bases between them. The CDR3 is CAWSLFTGPPYEQYF. In nucleotides, the CDR3 is TGTGCCTGGAGTCTCTTTACCGGCCCCCCCTACGAGCAGTACTTC.

This clone appeared many times. V and J are TRBV28 and TRBJ1-1; D uncertain. The germline V and J ends were trimmed by 1 base and 4 bases, with 16 bases remaining between them. This CDR3 is 16 amino acids long. From germline, CDR1 is MDHEN and CDR2 SYDVKM. The CDR3 coding sequence is TGTGCCAGCAGTTTATCCCCCAGACCTGCGGCCACTGAAGCTTTCTTT. Its protein product is CASSLSPRPAATEAFF.

This clone was found many times. V usage is TRBV6-1 and J usage is TRBJ2-3; D unresolved. V gave up 10 bases and J gave up 2 bases, with 10 bases separating them. Germline V lookup: CDR1 MNHNS, CDR2 SASEGT. The CDR3 contains 12 residues. This CDR3 is CATREYTDTQYF. In DNA, the CDR3 is TGTGCCACCCGAGAGTACACAGATACGCAGTATTTT.

This clone was seen at least ten times. The V gene is TRBV7-3, the J gene TRBJ1-1, with no clear D. V gave up 1 base and J gave up 1 base, with 7 bases separating them. The CDR3 is made up of 14 amino acids. Germline CDR1 is SGHTA and CDR2 is FQGTGA. CDR3 sequence (DNA): TGTGCCAGCAGCTTAAGAGCAGAGAACACTGAAGCTTTCTTT. Its translation is CASSLRAENTEAFF.

This clone was recorded many times. The DNA for the CDR3 is TGTGCCAGCAGTTACGGTCCGGGGGGCTATGGCTACACCTTC. This sequence encodes CASSYGPGGYGYTF. The chain uses TRBV6-6 and TRBJ1-2, with a tentative D call TRBD1 (5 bases). Germline V gene lookup returns CDR1 MNHNY and CDR2 SVGAGI (reference sequence). The CDR3 extends over 14 amino acids. V lost 2 bases and J lost 4, with 11 bases in between.

This clone occurred many times. In DNA form, the CDR3 reads TGTGCCAGCAGCCTAGGACAGGGAAGCTCCTACGAGCAGTACTTC. Its protein is CASSLGQGSSYEQYF. The chain uses TRBV7-2 and TRBJ2-7; 8 bases line up with TRBD1. The CDR3 length is 15 residues. Losses at the gene ends were 5 bases for V and 0 bases for J; bases not matched to a gene: 6. From germline, CDR1 is SGHTA and CDR2 FQGNSA.

This clone was observed many times. This chain uses TRBV2 with TRBJ2-2, with a tentative D call TRBD1 (6 bases). The CDR3 has 14 amino acids. From germline, CDR1 is SNHLY and CDR2 FYNNEI. Trimming stripped 8 bases from V and 1 base from J, with 11 bases between. This CDR3 reads CASELTGNTGELFF. CDR3 sequence (DNA): TGTGCCAGCGAATTGACAGGGAACACCGGGGAGCTGTTTTTT. Full variable domain (remainder filled in from reference TRBV2 and TRBJ2-2): EPEVTQTPSHQVTQMGQEVILRCVPISNHLYFYWYRQILGQKVEFLVSFYNNEISEKSEIFDDQFSVERPDGSNFTLKIRSTKLEDSAMYFCASELTGNTGELFFGEGSRLTVL.

This clone turned up a few times. A read error may be the cause here, since a much bigger clone is one base away. The chain recombines TRBV12-5 with TRBJ2-3; a weak D match, TRBD1 (5 bases). The CDR3 runs to 16 residues. Germline V CDR1 and CDR2: LGHNT, FRNRAP. V was trimmed by 3 bases and J by 1 base, leaving 14 bases between them. The CDR3 region has the DNA TGTGCTAGTGGTTTTGTACTGACAGACCGCACAGATACGCAGTATTTT. Translating it yields CASGFVLTDRTDTQYF.

At least ten counts were recorded for this clone. The chain links TRBV7-2 to TRBJ1-6; D possibly corresponds to TRBD1 (5 bases). Per germline, CDR1 SGHTA and CDR2 FQGNSA. The CDR3 is 16 residues long. The ends were cut back, 5 bases at V and 10 bases at J, with 21 bases in the middle. The CDR3 DNA is TGTGCCAGCAGCCCCACCCTGGCGCAGGGAAGCTCACCCCTCCACTTT. Protein sequence: CASSPTLAQGSSPLHF.

This clone has ten or more counts. This may arise from a read error, as a much more abundant clone is one base away. At the DNA level, this CDR3 is encoded by other sequences in the same sample as well. This chain joins TRBV12-3 or TRBV12-4 and TRBJ2-2, with 13 bases that match TRBD2. This CDR3 comprises 15 residues. The CDR3 protein is CASILAGGITGELFF. CDR3 in DNA: TGCGCCAGTATACTAGCGGGGGGGATCACCGGGGAGCTGTTTTTT.